A single sample gave rise to the 18 T cell receptor beta chains below, sequenced in a study of T cell responses to AZD1222 COVID-19 vaccine. Repertoires were generated with immunoSEQ multiplex PCR, while TCRdb's copy carries only in-frame clones and drops some. Among some 96,000 clones, 80% to 95% were seen once, and the ten largest hold 1.5% to 2%. The sample here was peripheral blood, taken on day 0 of AZD1222 vaccination. The receptors stem from an adult in good health.

The chain has TRBV7-9 and TRBJ1-1, with 7 bases fitting TRBD1. After removal of 5 bases from V and 4 bases from J, the junction contained 13 bases not matched to a gene. The CDR3 spans 16 residues. Germline lookup yields CDR1 SEHNR and CDR2 FQNEAQ (reference sequence). The CDR3 nucleotides read TGTGCCAGCAGCCGCGAACCCAGGGGGTTTAGCACTGAAGCTTTCTTT. As protein: CASSREPRGFSTEAFF.

V is TRBV3-1 (or the pseudogene TRBV3-2) and J is TRBJ2-5, with 11 bases lining up with TRBD2. CDR1 and CDR2 from the germline V gene are LGHDT and YNNKEL (reference sequence). The CDR3 sequence is 17 residues long. V shed 7 bases and J 4 bases; nucleotides not matched to a gene: 14. The CDR3 bases are TGTGCCAGCACCCCTTTCCCCCGGGGGACTAGCGGAGAGACCCAGTACTTC. As protein: CASTPFPRGTSGETQYF.

The chain couples TRBV7-6 to TRBJ1-6; TRBD1 aligns across 7 bases. This CDR3 contains 14 residues. Germline-derived CDR1 and CDR2 are SGHVS and FNYEAQ. V trimming: 5 bases; J trimming: 8 bases; junction bases outside the gene matches: 6. The CDR3 is CASSGRQGYSPLHF. In DNA, the CDR3 is TGTGCCAGCAGCGGCAGACAGGGTTATTCACCCCTCCACTTT.

The rearrangement links TRBV6-6 to TRBJ2-2, with 12 nucleotides matching TRBD2. The germline gives CDR1 MNHNY, CDR2 SVGAGI (reference sequence). This CDR3 region has 15 residues. Losses at the gene ends were 10 bases for V and 5 bases for J; bases not matched to a gene: 8. The CDR3 DNA reads TGTGCCATCCTGACTAGCGGGAGAAAAACCGGGGAGCTGTTTTTT. It translates to CAILTSGRKTGELFF.

The rearrangement links TRBV9 to TRBJ2-5; the match to TRBD1 covers 7 bases. The V gene end was trimmed by 4 bases and the J gene end by 2 bases; junction bases not matched to a gene: 5. The length of the CDR3 is 14 residues. Germline loops: CDR1 SGDLS, CDR2 YYNGEE. In nucleotides, the CDR3 is TGTGCCAGCAGCCCGGGACAGATTCAAGAGACCCAGTACTTC. Translated, it gives CASSPGQIQETQYF.

This clone came up once. The rearrangement uses TRBV4-2 and TRBJ2-5, with D possibly matching TRBD2 (6 bases). The CDR3 contains 17 residues. Trimming shortened V by 0 bases and J by 5 bases, and 19 bases separated the two germline ends. CDR1 and CDR2 from the germline V gene are LGHNA and YNFKEQ. CDR3 region: CASSQDIIGRGLETQYF. CDR3 nucleotide sequence: TGTGCCAGCAGCCAAGATATTATCGGGAGAGGTCTGGAGACCCAGTACTTC.

The chain employs TRBV6-6 and TRBJ2-2; a possible D gene is TRBD1 (6 bases). The CDR3 has 15 amino acids. V lost 6 bases and J 5 bases, leaving 16 bases between the germline ends. CDR1 and CDR2 from the germline V gene are MNHNY and SVGAGI (reference sequence). CDR3 loop: CASRRRTAPTGELFF. The CDR3 DNA reads as TGTGCCAGCAGGCGCAGGACAGCTCCTACCGGGGAGCTGTTTTTT.

This clone showed up just a few times. This rearrangement joins TRBV7-3 to TRBJ1-5, with a possible D match to TRBD1 (5 bases). The ends were cut back, 4 bases at V and 5 bases at J, with 9 bases in the middle. Germline values: CDR1 SGHTA, CDR2 FQGTGA. CDR3 length equals 13 residues. CDR3 sequence (DNA): TGTGCCAGCAGCTCCGGACAAGATCAGCCCCAGCATTTT. Translating it yields CASSSGQDQPQHF.

The V call is TRBV19, the J call TRBJ1-3; D gene uncertain. Germline CDR1 reads LNHDA; CDR2 reads SQIVND (reference sequence). V was clipped by 1 base and J by 0 bases, with 13 bases between them. This CDR3 contains 17 residues. The CDR3 loop is CASSIGPGLSSGNTIYF. The CDR3 DNA reads as TGTGCCAGTAGTATAGGCCCGGGTTTAAGCTCTGGAAACACCATATATTTT.

This chain uses TRBV28 with TRBJ2-3; no definite D call. The CDR3 covers 14 residues. Germline values: CDR1 MDHEN, CDR2 SYDVKM. V was clipped by 2 bases and J by 2 bases, with 8 bases between them. The CDR3 loop is CASSLALYTDTQYF. Here the CDR3 DNA reads TGTGCCAGCAGTTTAGCCTTGTACACAGATACGCAGTATTTT.

The table lists this clone with a count of one. V usage is TRBV28 and J usage is TRBJ1-6; D unresolved. CDR1 is MDHEN and CDR2 is SYDVKM in the germline V gene. Trimming left V 11 bases short and J 9 bases short, with 17 bases between. The CDR3 sequence is 13 residues long. Here the CDR3 reads CAASGYSGSPLHF. CDR3 coding DNA: TGTGCCGCGAGCGGGTATAGCGGTTCACCCCTCCACTTT. The full variable domain, completed using reference TRBV28 and TRBJ1-6, is DVKVTQSSRYLVKRTGEKVFLECVQDMDHENMFWYRQDPGLGLRLIYFSYDVKMKEKGDIPEGYSVSREKKERFSLILESASTNQTSMYLCAASGYSGSPLHFGNGTRLTVT.

This clone was counted a single time. This sequence joins TRBV18 and TRBJ1-2; unclear D gene. Trimming stripped 3 bases from V and 4 bases from J, with 12 bases between. CDR1 and CDR2 from the germline V gene are KGHSH and LQKENI. The CDR3 totals 14 residues. The CDR3 loop reads CASSPNREGYGYTF. CDR3 bases: TGTGCCAGCTCACCCAACCGGGAGGGCTATGGCTACACCTTC.

The rearrangement joins TRBV6-4 to TRBJ1-2; 11 bases match TRBD1. Looked up from germline, CDR1 is MRHNA and CDR2 is SNTAGT. CDR3 length: 14 amino acids. J lost 3 bases, V lost 6 bases, and 3 bases had no gene match. CDR3 DNA: TGTGCCAGCAGACCGGGACAGGGGGACTATGGCTACACCTTC. It is translated as CASRPGQGDYGYTF.

The chain joins TRBV6-4 to TRBJ1-2, with a tentative D call TRBD1 (6 bases). CDR3 length: 13 residues. The V gene's germline CDR1 is MRHNA and CDR2 SNTAGT. Between the trimmed V and J ends, which lost 5 bases and 4 bases, there was a span of 11 bases. CDR3 nucleotide sequence: TGTGCCAGCAGTTTCTCACAGGGCTATGGCTACACCTTC. This translates into CASSFSQGYGYTF.

This chain joins TRBV28 and TRBJ1-4; tentative D call: TRBD1 (5 bases). The CDR3 is made up of 13 amino acids. V lost 6 bases to trimming and J lost 8 bases, with 13 bases between them. CDR1 is MDHEN, CDR2 SYDVKM, per germline. The CDR3: CASRGESQEKLFF. Written as DNA, the CDR3 is TGTGCCAGCAGAGGGGAGTCACAAGAAAAACTGTTTTTT.

The chain uses TRBV29-1 and TRBJ2-7; 8 bases map to TRBD1. Per germline, CDR1 SQVTM and CDR2 ANQGSEA. The CDR3 totals 16 residues. V lost 5 bases to trimming and J lost 1 base; unmatched junction nucleotides: 13. CDR3: CSVLARGRRESYEQYF. The DNA for the CDR3 is TGCAGCGTTCTCGCCAGGGGGCGACGGGAGTCCTACGAGCAGTACTTC.

The CDR3 is CATQARTQTYNEQFF. CDR3 bases: TGTGCCACACAAGCGCGGACCCAGACCTACAATGAGCAGTTCTTC. The chain links TRBV6-5 to TRBJ2-1; D remains ambiguous. CDR3 length: 15 residues. CDR1 is MNHEY, CDR2 SVGAGI, per germline. Trimming removed 10 bases at V and 2 bases at J, with 18 bases between.

This chain joins TRBV5-6 and TRBJ1-2; D perhaps matches TRBD1 (5 bases). V gave up 4 bases and J gave up 4 bases, with 23 bases separating them. Germline-derived CDR1 and CDR2 are SGHDT and YYEEEE. The CDR3 length is 17 residues. CDR3 sequence: CASSPWAGSIPVYGYTF. CDR3 DNA sequence: TGTGCCAGCAGCCCGTGGGCAGGGTCAATCCCCGTCTATGGCTACACCTTC.